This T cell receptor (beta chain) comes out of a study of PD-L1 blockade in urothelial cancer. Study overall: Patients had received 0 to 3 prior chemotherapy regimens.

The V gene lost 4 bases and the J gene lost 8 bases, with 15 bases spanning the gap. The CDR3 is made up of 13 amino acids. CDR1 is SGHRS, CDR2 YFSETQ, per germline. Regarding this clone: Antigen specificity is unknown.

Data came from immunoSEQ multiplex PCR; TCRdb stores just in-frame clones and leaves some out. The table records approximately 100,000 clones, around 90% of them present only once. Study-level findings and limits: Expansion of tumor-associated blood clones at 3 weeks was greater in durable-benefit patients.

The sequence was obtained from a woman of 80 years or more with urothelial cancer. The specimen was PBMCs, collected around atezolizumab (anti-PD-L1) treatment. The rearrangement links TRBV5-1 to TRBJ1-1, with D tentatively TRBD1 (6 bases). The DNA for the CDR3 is TGCGCCAGCAGCGCCGATACAGGGATAGAAGCTTTCTTT. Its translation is CASSADTGIEAFF.